This T cell receptor beta chain was sequenced during a study of T cell changes during pregnancy in multiple sclerosis. CDR3 length: 14 residues. V was trimmed by 5 bases and J by 2 bases, leaving 13 bases between them. Germline V gene sequence: CDR1 SEHNR, CDR2 FQNEAQ (reference sequence). The protocol was immunoSEQ multiplex PCR, while the TCRdb copy is restricted to in-frame clones and leaves out a portion. The sample contains about 59,000 clones, approximately 90% of which appear only once. The chain links TRBV7-9 to TRBJ2-7, with a weak D call TRBD2 (6 bases). The source is a female donor in good health, enrolled as a control in a pregnancy study. The source material was peripheral blood, sampled in the third trimester of pregnancy. CDR3 loop: CASSRGLGTYEQYF. The CDR3, as DNA: TGTGCCAGCAGCCGGGGACTTGGGACCTACGAGCAGTACTTC.